Listed below are T cell receptor beta chains from one sample, sequenced in a study of CD8+ T cells in alopecia areata. Sequencing used immunoSEQ multiplex PCR; TCRdb keeps in-frame clones, though not all of them. The sample records around 210,000 clones, around three fifths being singletons. The source material was CD4+ T cells sorted from blood, sampled at week 4, from a patient treated with tofacitinib. Receptor source: a human donor with alopecia areata. The CDR3 runs from the conserved cysteine through the conserved F or W. D genes are given only for firm matches. Not all rows give a size; the values are once, few, many and, for expanded clones, a class.

abundance | d_gene | j_gene | len | v_gene | CDR3nt | CDR3aa
NA | NA | TRBJ1-1 | 16 | TRBV10-3 | TGTGCCATCAGTGAGCCCCGGGGCAGGGCAAAGCGTGAAGCTTTCTTT | CAISEPRGRAKREAFF
NA | NA | TRBJ2-2 | 12 | TRBV11-2 | TGTGCCAGCAGCTTGAACGTCGGGGAGCTGTTTTTT | CASSLNVGELFF
NA | NA | TRBJ2-3 | 15 | TRBV7-9 | TGTGCCAGCAGCCATCGGCTTGGATCCACAGATACGCAGTATTTT | CASSHRLGSTDTQYF
NA | NA | TRBJ1-6 | 13 | TRBV7-9 | TGTGCCAGCACCGAAGGCACCAATTCACCCCTCCACTTT | CASTEGTNSPLHF
few | TRBD1 | TRBJ2-1 | 15 | TRBV9 | TGTGCCAGCAGCGTAGGGGGACAGAACTACAATGAGCAGTTCTTC | CASSVGGQNYNEQFF
few | NA | TRBJ2-5 | 13 | TRBV27 | TGTGCCAGCAGTCCAAGGGTCCGGGAGACCCAGTACTTC | CASSPRVRETQYF
NA | TRBD1 | TRBJ1-1 | 15 | TRBV9 | TGTGCCAGCAGCCCAAACACCGGGACAGGGACCGAAGCTTTCTTT | CASSPNTGTGTEAFF
NA | NA | TRBJ2-4 | 13 | TRBV10-3 | TGTGCCATCAGTGAAGTAGCCAAAAACATTCAGTACTTC | CAISEVAKNIQYF
NA | NA | TRBJ2-5 | 14 | TRBV7-2 | TGTGCCAGCAGCTTTAGGCGCGGGGGCGAGACCCAGTACTTC | CASSFRRGGETQYF
once | TRBD2 | TRBJ2-3 | 17 | TRBV2 | TGTGCCAGCAGTGGAGGAAGAAGCGGGGGTGCACGGGGGACGCAGTATTTT | CASSGGRSGGARGTQYF
NA | TRBD1 | TRBJ1-6 | 14 | TRBV7-9 | TGTGCCAGCAGCAAGGGACAGCCAAATCTACCCCTCCACTTT | CASSKGQPNLPLHF
few | NA | TRBJ1-3 | 16 | TRBV29-1 | TGCAGCGTTGGATTGACAGTCTACAACTCTGGAAACACCATATATTTT | CSVGLTVYNSGNTIYF
NA | NA | TRBJ1-1 | 15 | TRBV4-2 | TGTGCCAGCAGCCAGAATAGGGGGGCGAACACTGAAGCTTTCTTT | CASSQNRGANTEAFF
NA | TRBD2 | TRBJ2-3 | 18 | TRBV11-2 | TGTGCCAGCAGCTCCGGGACTAGCGGGGAAAAATACACAGATACGCAGTATTTT | CASSSGTSGEKYTDTQYF
NA | NA | TRBJ2-6 | 16 | TRBV7-3 | TGTGCCAGCAGCTTAAGGGATTTCTCTGGGGCCAACGTCCTGACTTTC | CASSLRDFSGANVLTF
NA | NA | TRBJ2-5 | 11 | TRBV25-1 | TGTGCCAGCGGGCCCCAAGAGACCCAGTACTTC | CASGPQETQYF
once | NA | TRBJ2-6 | 15 | TRBV16 | TGTGCCAGCAGCCCGACAGGCTCTGGGGCCAACGTCCTGACTTTC | CASSPTGSGANVLTF
few | TRBD2 | TRBJ2-1 | 15 | TRBV9 | TGTGCCAGCAGTGCTGGACTAGCAAGTGTTGGTGAGCAGTTCTTC | CASSAGLASVGEQFF
NA | TRBD2 | TRBJ2-5 | 14 | TRBV9 | TGTGCCAGCAGCCTCGGACTAGTAGGAGAGACCCAGTACTTC | CASSLGLVGETQYF
few | NA | TRBJ2-3 | 15 | TRBV2 | TGTGCCAGCAGTGAAAGGGACCACGACACAGATACGCAGTATTTT | CASSERDHDTDTQYF
NA | NA | TRBJ2-5 | 15 | TRBV5-1 | TGCGCCAGCAGCTTGGTGGACTCGGCTCAAGAGACCCAGTACTTC | CASSLVDSAQETQYF
few | NA | TRBJ1-1 | 13 | TRBV29-1 | TGCAGCGTTGCGTCCAGGATGAACACTGAAGCTTTCTTT | CSVASRMNTEAFF
NA | NA | TRBJ1-4 | 13 | TRBV9 | TGTGCCAGCAGTGGAGGGTCTGTGGAAAAACTGTTTTTT | CASSGGSVEKLFF
NA | NA | TRBJ2-2 | 15 | TRBV5-1 | TGCGCCAGCAGCCGTGCCGAGAGGGGCACCGGGGAGCTGTTTTTT | CASSRAERGTGELFF
NA | TRBD2 | TRBJ2-7 | 15 | TRBV5-4 | TGTGCCAGCAGCTTGGGAGGACTAGCAGTGCAGGAGCAGTACTTC | CASSLGGLAVQEQYF
NA | NA | TRBJ1-5 | 13 | TRBV29-1 | TGCAGCGCTGTGACAGCAAGCAATCAGCCCCAGCATTTT | CSAVTASNQPQHF
once | NA | TRBJ1-1 | 13 | TRBV7-6 | TGTGCCAGCAGCTTAGTTGGGGACACTGAAGCTTTCTTT | CASSLVGDTEAFF
NA | NA | TRBJ2-7 | 11 | TRBV20-1 | TGCAGTGCCGGGGGAACCTACGAGCAGTACTTC | CSAGGTYEQYF
NA | NA | TRBJ2-5 | 14 | TRBV4-3 | TGCGCCAGCAGCCAGCAGGGCCAGTGGGGGACCCAGTACTTC | CASSQQGQWGTQYF
NA | NA | TRBJ1-1 | 18 | TRBV18 | TGTGCCAGCTCACCACCGTTGGCCCCCCAGGGCATGAACACTGAAGCTTTCTTT | CASSPPLAPQGMNTEAFF
NA | NA | TRBJ2-1 | 16 | TRBV7-2 | TGTGCCAGCAGCTTACGGCAGGGCGGTTCCTACAATGAGCAGTTCTTC | CASSLRQGGSYNEQFF
few | NA | TRBJ2-6 | 13 | TRBV29-1 | TGCAGCGTTTTTTTAACTGGGGCCAACGTCCTGACTTTC | CSVFLTGANVLTF
NA | NA | TRBJ2-5 | 13 | TRBV7-9 | TGTGCCAGCAGCCCCGGCGTCCAAGAGACTCAGTACTTC | CASSPGVQETQYF
NA | NA | TRBJ1-2 | 11 | TRBV29-1 | TGCAGCGTTTTGGGAGGATATGGCTACACCTTC | CSVLGGYGYTF
NA | NA | TRBJ2-3 | 13 | TRBV29-1 | TGCAGCGTTGTGGCTCAAAGGTCAGATACGCAGTATTTT | CSVVAQRSDTQYF
NA | NA | TRBJ2-2 | 13 | TRBV2 | TGTGCCAGCAGTATCAGCACCACCGGGGAGCTGTTTTTT | CASSISTTGELFF
few | NA | TRBJ1-2 | 15 | TRBV30 | TGTGCCTGGAGGCCTGCGCAGCAGGTTATACCTGGCTACACCTTC | CAWRPAQQVIPGYTF
NA | TRBD1 | TRBJ2-6 | 18 | TRBV30 | TGTGCCTGGAGGCGGGACAGGGGGCGTGCACCTGGGGCCAACGTCCTGACTTTC | CAWRRDRGRAPGANVLTF
NA | TRBD1 | TRBJ2-5 | 12 | TRBV29-1 | TGCAGCGTCGAGACAGGGGGAGAGACCCAGTACTTC | CSVETGGETQYF
NA | TRBD1 | TRBJ1-5 | 18 | TRBV4-1 | TGCGCCAGCAGCCCACAAGTATCAGGGGGCTTGGGCAATCAGCCCCAGCATTTT | CASSPQVSGGLGNQPQHF
NA | NA | TRBJ1-1 | 15 | TRBV9 | TGTGCCAGCAGCGTACAGGGAGAAGGAAACACTGAAGCTTTCTTT | CASSVQGEGNTEAFF
NA | TRBD2 | TRBJ2-5 | 14 | TRBV6-5 | TGTGCCAGCAGTTACCGCACGGGGGGAGAGACCCAGTACTTC | CASSYRTGGETQYF
NA | TRBD1 | TRBJ1-1 | 13 | TRBV30 | TGTGCCTCAACAGGGGGCGTATTCACTGAAGCTTTCTTT | CASTGGVFTEAFF
NA | TRBD1 | TRBJ2-3 | 14 | TRBV30 | TGTGCCTGGAAGGGGACAGGGGGTCCCATCGCGCAGTATTTT | CAWKGTGGPIAQYF
once | NA | TRBJ2-1 | 12 | TRBV7-2 | TGTGCCAGCAGCTTAAGGGTCGGCGAGCAGTTCTTC | CASSLRVGEQFF
NA | NA | TRBJ2-3 | 11 | TRBV29-1 | TGCAGCGTTGAGGGTCCCGCGGGTCAGTATTTT | CSVEGPAGQYF
NA | NA | TRBJ2-7 | 14 | TRBV6-5 | TGTGCCAGCAGTTACTCGGCGATTGGCTACGAGCAGTACTTC | CASSYSAIGYEQYF
few | NA | TRBJ2-3 | 13 | TRBV2 | TGTGCCAGCAGTGCCCTCGGCACAGATACGCAGTATTTT | CASSALGTDTQYF
NA | NA | TRBJ1-5 | 12 | TRBV5-6 | TGTGCCAGCAGCTTGGATAATCAGCCCCAGCATTTT | CASSLDNQPQHF
NA | TRBD1 | TRBJ1-5 | 14 | TRBV5-1 | TGCGCCAGCAGCGCCGGGACAGGGAATCAGCCCCAGCATTTT | CASSAGTGNQPQHF
NA | NA | TRBJ1-2 | 15 | TRBV15 | TGTGCCACCAGCAGAGATCGGGTTACAGGGAAAGGCTACACCTTC | CATSRDRVTGKGYTF
once | NA | TRBJ2-7 | 16 | TRBV7-2 | TGTGCCAGCAGCCATGAATACCGCGGCAGATTCTACGAGCAGTACTTC | CASSHEYRGRFYEQYF
few | NA | TRBJ2-7 | 15 | TRBV7-2 | TGTGCCAGCAGCTCCTACCGGGACGCATCCTACGAGCAGTACTTC | CASSSYRDASYEQYF
few | TRBD1 | TRBJ2-3 | 16 | TRBV15 | TGTGCCACCAGCAGAGGGGACAGGGGGCGTTGGGATACGCAGTATTTT | CATSRGDRGRWDTQYF
NA | TRBD2 | TRBJ2-1 | 16 | TRBV14 | TGTGCCAGCAGCGGAAGGGGGACTAGAAATTACAATGAGCAGTTCTTC | CASSGRGTRNYNEQFF
NA | NA | TRBJ2-7 | 11 | TRBV20-1 | TGCAGTGCCCCCCGGGGTGACGAGCAGTACTTC | CSAPRGDEQYF
NA | NA | TRBJ1-1 | 12 | TRBV2 | TGTGCCAGCACGGGAGGGGGGGCTGAAGCTTTCTTT | CASTGGGAEAFF
NA | NA | TRBJ2-5 | 12 | TRBV2 | TGTGCCAGCAGTGGTGCACAAGAGACCCAGTACTTC | CASSGAQETQYF
few | NA | TRBJ2-7 | 11 | TRBV29-1 | TGCAGCGTTAACCTGGTGGGACATCTTGTCTTC | CSVNLVGHLVF